A single T cell receptor (beta chain) is shown here with its context. Its antigen specificity is not known. Base qualities are not at hand, and no much larger clone is one base apart. This entry is derived from a study of T cell responses to AZD1222 COVID-19 vaccine (dated by TCRdb to the early 2020s). General notes on the study: AZD1222 recipients whose second dose came at about 4 weeks and those whose second dose came at about 12 weeks were combined into one group, since spike-specific TCR depth and breadth did not differ between the two schedules. A total of just over 230 trial participants underwent TCR sequencing, of whom some 210 received two doses of AZD1222 and about 26 received two doses of the MenACWY control vaccine. Enrollment into the trials was organized by age into subgroups of 18-55, 56-69 and 70-plus years, and those subgroups contained roughly 150, 30 and 60 TCR-sequenced participants, respectively.

The CDR3 regions of human TCRbeta chains were analyzed by immunosequencing. In the paper's pipeline: Repertoire TCRs were checked for matches against a reference library of SARS-CoV-2-specific TCRs that had been generated using the MIRA antigen-specificity platform. Breadth was defined as the fraction of unique TCRs that were SARS-CoV-2-associated, and depth was defined as the fraction of total T cells that were SARS-CoV-2-associated. Using the MIRA data, each spike-specific TCR was mapped to the spike region that the TCR reacts to and placed in a CD4 or CD8 class. Log10-transformed breadth and depth values were compared by one-way ANOVA with Sidak's multiple comparisons tests. The table was pulled from immuneACCESS by TCRdb, which kept in-frame rearrangements only. Such tables lose some clones; where checked, under half of the loss comes from unresolved V genes, and the rest has no known cause. That table supplies the V and J calls and clone size; D and trimming were determined from the DNA. Within this sample are tens of thousands of clones, with roughly 91% of them counted one time only. About a fifth of the sample lies in the top ten.

What the study reported, not specific to this receptor: After two AZD1222 doses, spike-specific TCR breadth and depth were significantly higher than at day 0 and than in MenACWY recipients. CD4 TCRs associated with the vaccine covered the entire spike protein, and the dominant responses were in regions 160-218 and 743-854. In the small 56-69-year group, the increase in depth fell short of significance, most likely because of low power. Epitopes outside the regions mutated in the B.1.351 and B.1.1.7 variants were reportedly recognized by nearly half of the unique spike-specific TCRs. Conclusions about previously exposed vaccinees are limited because only six or seven AZD1222 recipients were SARS-CoV-2 seropositive at baseline. Participants were mostly white British and included more females than males, and it was suggested by the authors that clonal diversity may have been underestimated. No day 14 peak-response samples were available, so repertoires were characterized only after the peak T cell response.

The sample's time point, from its label and the paper: baseline before first vaccination. Vaccinee samples came from UK trials COV001 and COV002, including a single-blind randomized controlled phase 2/3 trial of AZD1222 (ChAdOx1 nCoV-19) in healthy adults. For TCRbeta chain sequencing, PBMC samples were collected from trial participants at day 0 and at day 28 after the second dose. From the cysteine through the phenylalanine, the CDR3 covers 17 amino acids. Kept here is only the CDR3 DNA, which spans 51 bases and is read in frame from base 1. This chain joins TRBV21-1 to TRBJ1-5; the tabulated D call, TRBD1, remains unverified against the DNA. TRBV21-1 is shown as a pseudogene. The sequence came from an adult in good health. The source material was peripheral blood, sampled on day 0 of AZD1222 vaccination. The sequenced DNA is TGTGCCAGCAGCAAAGAGGGCAGGGTGTATAGCAATCAGCCCCAGCATTTT. Its protein is CASSKEGRVYSNQPQHF.